Detailed here is one T cell receptor (beta chain). Its antigen is undetermined. This sample is part of a study of cytomegalovirus exposure and HLA in healthy donors. Findings of the study overall: Some V segments could not be told apart, so they were left out, TRBV6-2 and TRBV6-3 among them. A later analysis appeared to link common viral pathogens to several of the most significant clusters. HLA alleles showed associations with roughly 17,000 TCR beta sequences in a later analysis, at a 0.05 false discovery rate.

The primer mix had 60 Vbeta and 13 Jbeta primers. Original analysis: In a later analysis, around 87 million unique TCR beta chains included roughly 11 million shared by two or more donors. The protocol was immunoSEQ multiplex PCR, while the TCRdb copy is restricted to in-frame clones and leaves out a portion. From that table come the V and J calls and clone size; the DNA was used to work out D and trimming. The table shows around 94,000 clones, with more than 70% occurring only once. The germline V gene has CDR1 SGHRS and CDR2 YFSETQ. The CDR3 is 13 residues long. V lost 4 bases, J lost 6 bases, and 3 bases stayed unmatched.

The TCR sequence derives from a male donor in good health and CMV-seropositive. V and J are TRBV5-1 and TRBJ2-1; TRBD2 matches 8 bases. Sequencing input: PBMCs. The CDR3 reads CASSGGTSNEQFF. The CDR3 DNA reads as TGCGCCAGCAGCGGGGGGACTAGCAATGAGCAGTTCTTC.